The 11 T cell receptor beta chains given below trace back to one sample, sequenced in a study of cytotoxic CD8 clonotypes in ibrutinib-treated CLL. TCRdb keeps only in-frame clones here, not all; method: immunoSEQ multiplex PCR. The sample lists about 200,000 clones, more than 75% occurring once. The sample was PBMCs, taken after 12 months of ibrutinib treatment. These receptors were collected from a human donor with chronic lymphocytic leukemia.

This clone was seen a few times. This chain's CDR3 is CASSFQGHQETQYF. CDR3 nucleotides: TGCGCCAGCAGCTTCCAGGGGCACCAAGAGACCCAGTACTTC. V gene TRBV5-1 combines with J gene TRBJ2-5; TRBD1 is a possible D gene (6 bases). Germline CDR1 and CDR2: SGHRS and YFSETQ. The CDR3 length is 14 residues. V dropped 2 bases and J dropped 0 bases, with 8 bases sitting between them.

J is TRBJ2-2 and V is TRBV11-2; D remains unclear. Looked up from germline, CDR1 is SGHAT and CDR2 is FQNNGV. The CDR3 consists of 16 residues. The ends were cut back, 7 bases at V and 4 bases at J, with 19 bases in the middle. Here the CDR3 reads CASIPVGIWITGELFF. The CDR3, as DNA: TGTGCCAGCATCCCAGTCGGTATTTGGATCACCGGGGAGCTGTTTTTT.

The V and J genes are TRBV6-1 and TRBJ2-2; possibly TRBD2 for D (6 bases). Germline loops: CDR1 MNHNS, CDR2 SASEGT. The CDR3 has 15 residues. Trimming cost V 0 bases and J 4 bases, with 9 bases left between them. Here the CDR3 reads CASSEAGTLTGELFF. Here the CDR3 DNA reads TGTGCCAGCAGTGAAGCTGGGACTCTCACCGGGGAGCTGTTTTTT.

The CDR3 coding sequence is TGTGCCAGTAGTACCGGACTAGTTAATGAGCAGTTCTTC. Translating gives CASSTGLVNEQFF. This chain joins TRBV19 and TRBJ2-1, with TRBD2 matching 7 bases. CDR1 is LNHDA, CDR2 SQIVND, per germline (reference sequence). Germline trimming cut 4 bases from V and 7 bases from J; bases unmatched to any gene: 4. The CDR3 has 13 residues. Full variable domain (rest looked up from reference TRBV19 and TRBJ2-1): DGGITQSPKYLFRKEGQNVTLSCEQNLNHDAMYWYRQDPGQGLRLIYYSQIVNDFQKGDIAEGYSVSREKKESFPLTVTSAQKNPTAFYLCASSTGLVNEQFFGPGTRLTVL.

This clone showed up just a few times. At one boundary the junction diverges from the germline segment, which might be a read error. The J gene is TRBJ2-3, the V gene TRBV27; 9 bases align to TRBD2. The CDR3 is 15 residues long. Germline V gene data show CDR1 as MNHEY and CDR2 as SMNVEV (reference sequence). The CDR3 is CASSFQAGGTGTQYF. Here the CDR3 DNA reads TGTGCCAGCAGTTTTCAAGCGGGGGGCACAGGTACGCAGTATTTT.

This rearrangement joins TRBV9 to TRBJ2-1; tentatively, D is TRBD1 (6 bases). Germline CDR1 and CDR2: SGDLS and YYNGEE. The V gene lost 0 bases and the J gene lost 5 bases, with 12 bases spanning the gap. The length of the CDR3 is 15 residues. The CDR3 bases are TGTGCCAGCAGCGTAGGAGGGGGAGCCCACAATGAGCAGTTCTTC. Translating it yields CASSVGGGAHNEQFF.

The chain combines TRBV7-6 with TRBJ1-1; no reliable D call. With 4 bases removed from V and 1 base from J, the gap between germline ends came to 13 bases. Looked up from germline, CDR1 is SGHVS and CDR2 is FNYEAQ. The CDR3 runs 15 residues. This chain's CDR3 is CASSSGSYKNTEAFF. As DNA, the CDR3 is TGTGCCAGCAGCTCGGGATCCTATAAGAACACTGAAGCTTTCTTT.

The CDR3 sequence: CASSQGALAGDEQYF. CDR3 DNA: TGCGCCAGCAGCCAAGGTGCACTAGCGGGAGACGAGCAGTACTTC. V usage is TRBV4-1 and J usage is TRBJ2-7; TRBD2 matches at 11 bases. This CDR3 is built from 15 residues. After removal of 1 base from V and 5 bases from J, the junction contained 4 bases not matched to a gene. Germline CDR1 is MGHRA and CDR2 is YSYEKL.

V and J are TRBV14 and TRBJ1-6; the D is unclear. Germline assignment: CDR1 SGHDN and CDR2 FVKESK. Trimming took 4 bases from V and 7 from J, leaving 14 bases between them. This CDR3 is built from 15 residues. Here the CDR3 DNA reads TGTGCCAGCAGCCGCCGAGGTTCGGTAAATTCACCCCTCCACTTT. Its protein is CASSRRGSVNSPLHF.

This chain connects TRBV7-2 to TRBJ2-7; weak D call: TRBD1 (6 bases). CDR1 and CDR2 from the germline V gene are SGHTA and FQGNSA. The V end lost 4 bases, the J end lost 7 bases, and 8 bases lay between the germline ends. The CDR3 is 11 residues long. Here the CDR3 DNA reads TGTGCCAGCAGCTCAACAGGGGAGCAGTACTTC. This sequence encodes CASSSTGEQYF.

Notes on this clone: The identical CDR3 is also encoded by other nucleotide sequences in the sample. This chain uses TRBV6-5 with TRBJ1-3; unclear D gene. Germline V CDR1 and CDR2: MNHEY, SVGAGI. There are 15 residues in the CDR3. Trimming shortened V by 2 bases and J by 0 bases, and 8 bases separated the two germline ends. The CDR3 sequence is CASSYDGNSGNTIYF. The CDR3 DNA sequence: TGTGCCAGCAGTTACGACGGCAACTCTGGAAACACCATATATTTT.